This T cell receptor beta chain came from a study of cytomegalovirus exposure and HLA in healthy donors (dated by TCRdb to between 2016 and 2019). Study-level background: An earlier analysis of 587 of the donors reported roughly 300 Gb of sequence data and 90 million to 120 million unique TCR beta sequences obtained from some 170 million T cells. About 300 gigabases of sequencing data and approximately 84 million unique TCR sequences were included in an early release covering roughly 700 HLA-typed donors. Among the 398 genotyped donors, around 81% belonged to the genetic ancestry cluster associated with self-reported Caucasian donors. The aim of the study was to test whether cataloging public T cell receptors could identify signatures of past pathogen exposure. Using immunosequencing, the study profiled T cell repertoires from around 670 subjects and related those repertoires to cytomegalovirus serostatus. A separate validation cohort of 100 to 150 different subjects was used in addition to the approximately 610-subject first cohort. The study combined high-throughput TCR immunosequencing, statistical association of individual TCRs with disease status, and machine learning to predict cytomegalovirus infection status. A later analysis re-analyzed previously published TCR beta repertoires from about 730 donors and added high-resolution HLA genotyping to study TCR occurrence patterns. Rather than using new phenotypic data, the later analysis identified candidate immune exposures from TCR beta sequences and from how often those sequences occurred across donors. An earlier analysis of approximately 500 of the donors applied high-throughput TCR beta sequencing to assess whether each TCR beta V gene segment acted as functional or pseudogenic. Alongside the repertoire data, information on donor age, sex, ethnicity and CMV serostatus was compiled. A later genetic analysis took genome-wide SNP genotypes for about three fifths of the 666 donors and used that subset as a discovery cohort. All discovery cohort repertoires had been generated on a single sequencing platform. Class I and class II HLA loci were covered by the typing at four-digit resolution. The number of donors typed differed by locus, with about 620-630 for A, B, C, DRB1 and DQB1, around 500 for DQA1, 600 to 610 for DPA1, and approximately 470 for DPB1. Roughly five DR-DQ haplotypes were handled as single units for association and clustering, since linkage in the cohort was strong. On average, approximately 250,000 unique TCR beta nucleotide sequences were sequenced per donor among 350 to 400 genotyped donors of the cohort, with roughly 18% of those sequences being non-productive.

For this clone: No cognate antigen has been identified for it. Base qualities are not at hand, and no much larger clone is one base apart.

In total, over 600 healthy bone marrow donors made up the cohort. At the time of sampling, all cohort members were nominally healthy, though unrecorded immune exposures were likely present. The donor was CMV seronegative and was included in the group of hundreds of seronegative cohort members. A peripheral blood sample was collected from each donor, and TCR beta sequencing was performed on peripheral blood mononuclear cells. The Qiagen DNeasy Blood Extraction Kit was used to extract genomic DNA from the blood cell samples. Library method: the immunoSEQ multiplex PCR assay. For the multiplex PCR, a mixture combining 60 forward primers for TCR Vbeta segments and 13 reverse primers for TCR Jbeta segments was used. Amplification of the CDR3 region of rearranged TCR beta genes was performed with a multiplex PCR assay on genomic DNA. On the Illumina HiSeq System, the amplified TCR beta libraries were sequenced as 87-base-pair reads. The study's own analysis went as follows. Across the 670 or so repertoires, a later analysis counted about 81 million unique TCR beta chains, approximately 12 million of which were shared by at least two donors. To remove PCR and sequencing errors, raw reads were error-corrected and collapsed into unique sequences using a nearest-neighbor algorithm that merged closely related sequences. CDR3 sequences were aligned to IMGT reference sequences to assign V, D and J gene segments. Each retained sequence needed at least a six-nucleotide match to both a V gene segment and a J gene segment. Rearrangements were classified as productive when the CDR3 lacked stop codons and remained in frame with V and J, and all other rearrangements were classified as non-productive. Following IMGT convention, CDR3 was defined as the stretch from the second conserved V-encoded cysteine to the conserved J-encoded phenylalanine. Sequences without an unambiguous match to a single V gene segment were excluded from the earlier analysis of almost 600 of the donors. An earlier analysis of around 600 of the donors classified V segments as functional when productive rearrangements were above 56.7% and as segregating when the standard deviation between donors was above 5%. A statistical classification framework was developed to diagnose cytomegalovirus status using the catalog of TCR beta chain sequences. A later analysis assigned V and J genes by comparing TCR nucleotide sequences with IMGT/GENE-DB human TR gene sequences. Using the TCRdist pipeline, a later analysis assigned CDR3 sequences along with most-parsimonious VDJ recombination scenarios. In a later analysis, each TCR beta chain was defined by its CDR3 amino acid sequence together with its V-gene family, and reads without a unique V-gene family were excluded. To address suspected cross-contamination and a sequencing artifact, a later analysis removed 592 highly shared, low-generation-probability nucleotide sequences. For each public chain, a later analysis derived a clonal expansion index from normalized ranks of inferred template counts within each repertoire. In a later analysis, generation probabilities were computed with a VDJ recombination model fitted to out-of-frame rearrangements, and the resulting probabilities were checked against IGoR. A later analysis scored TCR-TCR, TCR-HLA and TCR-CMV co-occurrence with hypergeometric tests, applying a repertoire-size bias correction to TCR pairs. To estimate false discovery rates, a later analysis permuted the HLA or CMV assignments 20 times. In a later analysis, co-occurring TCRs were grouped using DBSCAN, with TCRdist sequence similarity added in when clustering inside HLA-allele-positive subsets. Repertoires with fewer than 30,000 or more than 120,000 public chains were left out of co-occurrence clustering, as were five repertoires with anomalous nucleotide sharing. TCRdb limited this immuneACCESS table to in-frame rearrangements with V and J called. A share of clones is missing; checked studies link under half to unresolved V genes, and the rest is unexplained. V, J and clone size reflect that table, while D and trimming were determined from the DNA. In all, the sample holds around 180,000 clones, and more than 70% of those were seen once. Together, the top ten hold around 0.24% of the sample.

Spanning cysteine to phenylalanine, the CDR3 consists of 18 amino acids. The kept DNA is CDR3 alone, 54 bases in frame from the first base. According to the germline V gene, CDR1 reads SGHRS and CDR2 reads YFSETQ. V and J are trimmed by 4 bases and 6 bases, and the gene matches miss 12 bases of the junction. Results and caveats for the whole study, not just this receptor: According to a later analysis, most CMV-associated TCR beta chains appeared to be HLA-restricted, and the HLA associations seemed to be driven largely by CMV exposure. In an earlier analysis of more than 450 of the donors, most TCR beta V segments were observed in productive rearrangements about 87% or about 30% of the time, broadly matching IMGT annotations. The presence/absence analyses assumed that sequencing depth was roughly uniform across donors, and that assumption may not be true. Only TCR beta chains were sequenced in this cohort, and the absence of alpha or paired-chain data limited detectable features. Some IMGT-functional V segments, including TRBV6-2 and TRBV6-3, could not be told apart with the 87-base-pair reads, so those segments were excluded. The earlier analysis of about 600 of the donors excluded around 17 rarely observed V segments, including chromosome 9 orphons, because counts were too low. The classifier was reported to diagnose cytomegalovirus status with high specificity and sensitivity in both the original cohort and the validation cohort. For the cohort, immune exposure information was limited to CMV serostatus. According to a later analysis, parvovirus B19, influenza, CMV and Epstein-Barr virus appeared linked to several top co-occurrence clusters. In a later analysis, HLA-associated TCR beta chains were found to be more clonally expanded and to have lower generation probabilities than equally common non-associated chains. While some public TCRs were present in many individuals, most TCR sequences turned up only very rarely across donors. According to the authors, the approach could potentially be generalized to other disease states and immunological phenotypes. Linkage disequilibrium might explain the correlated functional status among segregating V segments, but an unknown experimental factor could not be excluded. A cluster of highly shared sequence variants was judged likely to be a technical artifact of the sequencing pipeline. The study gave a list of 150 to 200 TCR beta chains associated with cytomegalovirus. A later genetic analysis associated a missense DCLRE1C variant with V-gene and J-gene trimming of TCR beta chains, and an independent cohort replicated the association. Compared with the roughly 700-donor mean, donors in an Asian-associated ancestry cluster had fewer N-insertions in productive TCRs, according to a later genetic analysis. Strong co-occurrence of HLA alleles, especially DR and DQ, made assigning TCR associations to individual alleles difficult. In a later analysis, TCR association rates were found to vary across HLA loci, with the most associated TCRs seen for DRB1 alleles and the fewest for HLA-C alleles. In vitro tests confirmed that a few of the cytomegalovirus-associated TCR beta chains recognize cytomegalovirus antigens. At a false discovery rate of 0.05, a later analysis linked 16,000 or so TCR beta sequences to specific HLA alleles. Because HLA typing was missing for some donors at each locus, association tests included only the typed subset. A further reported finding was that TCR beta sequences accurately predicted the HLA-A and HLA-B alleles for most subjects in the first cohort.

Material for sequencing was PBMCs. The rearrangement joined TRBV5-1 to TRBJ2-2; the junction holds 13 bases that match TRBD2. This sequence was found in a boy aged 5 to 17 in good health and CMV-seronegative. The CDR3 protein is CASSPRLAGGRLAGELFF. At the DNA level, the sequence is TGCGCCAGCAGCCCTCGACTAGCGGGGGGTAGGTTAGCCGGGGAGCTGTTTTTT.